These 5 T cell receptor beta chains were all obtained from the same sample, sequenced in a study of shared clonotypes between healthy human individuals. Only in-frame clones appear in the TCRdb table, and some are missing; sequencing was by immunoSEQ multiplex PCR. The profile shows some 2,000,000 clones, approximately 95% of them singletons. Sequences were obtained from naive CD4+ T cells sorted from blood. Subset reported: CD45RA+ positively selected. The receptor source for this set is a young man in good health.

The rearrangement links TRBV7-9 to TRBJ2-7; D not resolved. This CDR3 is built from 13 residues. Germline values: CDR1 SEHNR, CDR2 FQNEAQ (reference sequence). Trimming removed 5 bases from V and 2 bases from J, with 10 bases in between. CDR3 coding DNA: TGTGCCAGCAGCCCCTCGAAGGCCTACGAGCAGTACTTC. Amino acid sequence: CASSPSKAYEQYF.

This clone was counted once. The CDR3 nucleotides read TGTGCCAGCAGCAGGGGAAGTAAAGGTTCACCCCTCCACTTT. It is translated as CASSRGSKGSPLHF. The chain couples TRBV6-5 to TRBJ1-6; TRBD1 might be the D (6 bases). Trimming pared 6 bases from V and 9 bases from J, leaving 15 bases between. This CDR3 spans 14 amino acids. CDR1 and CDR2 from the germline V gene are MNHEY and SVGAGI.

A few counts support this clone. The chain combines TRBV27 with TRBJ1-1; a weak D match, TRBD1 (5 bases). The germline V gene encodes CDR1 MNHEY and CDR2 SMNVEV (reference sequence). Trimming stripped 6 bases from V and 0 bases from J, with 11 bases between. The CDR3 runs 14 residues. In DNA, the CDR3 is TGTGCCAGCAGAGACAGACACATGAACACTGAAGCTTTCTTT. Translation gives CASRDRHMNTEAFF.

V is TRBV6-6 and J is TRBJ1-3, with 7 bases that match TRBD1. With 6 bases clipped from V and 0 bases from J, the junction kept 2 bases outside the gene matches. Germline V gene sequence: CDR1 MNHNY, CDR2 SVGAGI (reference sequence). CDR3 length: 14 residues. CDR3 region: CASSTGASGNTIYF. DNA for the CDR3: TGTGCCAGCAGCACAGGGGCCTCTGGAAACACCATATATTTT.

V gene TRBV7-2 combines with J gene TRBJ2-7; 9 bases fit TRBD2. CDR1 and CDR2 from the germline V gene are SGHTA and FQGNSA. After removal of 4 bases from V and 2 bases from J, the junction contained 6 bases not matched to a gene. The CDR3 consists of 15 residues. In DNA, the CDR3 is TGTGCCAGCAGCTATGGACTAGCGACCCCCTACGAGCAGTACTTC. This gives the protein CASSYGLATPYEQYF. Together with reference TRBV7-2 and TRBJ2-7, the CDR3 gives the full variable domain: GAGVSQSPSNKVTEKGKDVELRCDPISGHTALYWYRQSLGQGLEFLIYFQGNSAPDKSGLPSDRFSAERTGGSVSTLTIQRTQQEDSAVYLCASSYGLATPYEQYFGPGTRLTVT.